These 13 T cell receptor beta chains were sequenced from one sample in a study of T cell changes during pregnancy in multiple sclerosis (dated by TCRdb to about 2019). Library preparation used the immunoSEQ multiplex PCR assay. The immuneACCESS repertoire file appears here via TCRdb, limited to in-frame rearrangements. These files lack a portion of the clones; in checked studies, under half of the deficit traces to unresolved V genes, and the cause of the others is not known. Counted in this sample were some 57,000 clones; 91% of them appeared once. Of the sample, about 0.5% falls within the top ten clones. This material consisted of CD4+ T cells from peripheral blood mononuclear cells, taken after pregnancy. These receptors were taken from a female donor in good health, enrolled as a control in a pregnancy study.

The CDR3 region has the DNA TGTGCCAGCAGCGTAGGAGGAGCGGGGGGCCGAGATACGCAGTATTTT. Protein product: CASSVGGAGGRDTQYF. This chain joins TRBV9 and TRBJ2-3; 9 nucleotides agree with TRBD2. The CDR3 covers 16 residues. V shed 0 bases, J shed 5 bases, and the junction held 7 bases outside the gene matches. Germline V CDR1 and CDR2: SGDLS, YYNGEE.

The chain uses TRBV11-3 and TRBJ2-5; TRBD2 might be the D (6 bases). The CDR3 loop spans 14 amino acids. The germline V gene has CDR1 SGHNT and CDR2 YENEEA. V was cut by 5 bases and J by 3 bases, with 13 bases left in between. CDR3 sequence: CASSVFWGEETQYF. The CDR3 bases are TGTGCCAGCAGCGTCTTTTGGGGGGAAGAGACCCAGTACTTC.

This chain links TRBV5-4 with TRBJ2-3; no definite D call. The V end was cut by 1 base, the J end by 3 bases, with 15 bases between. The CDR3 has 16 residues. Germline V gene sequence: CDR1 SGHNT, CDR2 YYREEE (reference sequence). The CDR3: CASSLKLTHTTDTQYF. CDR3 sequence (DNA): TGTGCCAGCAGCTTGAAACTGACACATACTACAGATACGCAGTATTTT. The full variable domain, in which reference TRBV5-4 and TRBJ2-3 provide the parts outside the CDR3, is ETGVTQSPTHLIKTRGQQVTLRCSSQSGHNTVSWYQQALGQGPQFIFQYYREEENGRGNFPPRFSGLQFPNYSSELNVNALELDDSALYLCASSLKLTHTTDTQYFGPGTRLTVL.

In its sample, this clone was seen a few times. The chain links TRBV20-1 to TRBJ1-1; D is perhaps TRBD1 (5 bases). The CDR3 loop spans 10 amino acids. Per the germline V gene, CDR1 is DFQATT and CDR2 is SNEGSKA (reference sequence). The ends were cut back, 3 bases at V and 11 bases at J, with 10 bases in the middle. The CDR3 nucleotides are TGCAGTGCTAGGTCGGCAGGGGCTTTCTTT. Amino acid sequence: CSARSAGAFF.

This rearrangement joins TRBV5-1 to TRBJ2-5; 8 nucleotides align to TRBD2. This CDR3 comprises 16 residues. The V and J ends lost 4 bases and 1 base, in that order; junction bases with no gene match: 9. Germline values: CDR1 SGHRS, CDR2 YFSETQ. This CDR3 reads CASSTEPRGGQETQYF. In DNA, the CDR3 is TGCGCCAGCAGCACGGAACCCCGGGGGGGCCAAGAGACCCAGTACTTC.

The table lists this clone with a few counts. The gene calls are TRBV30 and TRBJ1-5; the D is unclear. This CDR3 comprises 13 residues. From germline, CDR1 is GTSNPN and CDR2 SVGIG (reference sequence). Trimming shortened V by 5 bases and J by 1 base, and 9 bases separated the two germline ends. The CDR3 region has the DNA TGTGCCTGGGGCCGCGGGAGCAATCAGCCCCAGCATTTT. It encodes CAWGRGSNQPQHF.

The J gene is TRBJ2-1, the V gene TRBV11-2, with 15 bases fitting TRBD2. V lost 5 bases and J lost 6; bases outside the gene matches: 8. Germline V gives CDR1 SGHAT, CDR2 FQNNGV. The CDR3 is 17 amino acids. CDR3 nucleotide sequence: TGTGCCAGCAGCCTCGGACTAGCGGGGGGGCGGAGCAATGAGCAGTTCTTC. Translated: CASSLGLAGGRSNEQFF.

This sequence joins TRBV14 and TRBJ2-5, with a possible D match to TRBD2 (5 bases). Per the germline V gene, CDR1 is SGHDN and CDR2 is FVKESK. The CDR3 extends over 14 amino acids. Between the trimmed V and J ends, which lost 1 base and 5 bases, there was a span of 11 bases. The CDR3 DNA sequence: TGTGCCAGCAGCCAAGGGTCCAGAGGGGAGACCCAGTACTTC. Residues: CASSQGSRGETQYF.

This chain uses TRBV20-1 with TRBJ1-1; TRBD1 is a possible D gene (5 bases). Germline CDR1 DFQATT, CDR2 SNEGSKA (reference sequence). Trimming removed 3 bases from V and 5 bases from J, with 7 bases in between. The CDR3 has 11 residues. Written as DNA, the CDR3 is TGCAGTGCTAGCCGGGGGACTGAAGCTTTCTTT. Amino acid sequence: CSASRGTEAFF.

To note about this clone: At one boundary the junction diverges from the germline segment, which might be a read error. This chain uses TRBV7-7 with TRBJ2-5, with 9 nucleotides matching TRBD1. CDR3 length: 13 residues. Per the germline V gene, CDR1 is SSHAT and CDR2 is FNYEAQ (reference sequence). The CDR3 region is CASSRDREETQYF. The CDR3 DNA is TGTGCTAGCAGCCGGGACAGGGAAGAGACCCAGTACTTC. Looking up the rest from reference TRBV7-7 and TRBJ2-5 gives the full variable domain: GAGVSQSPRYKVTKRGQDVTLRCDPISSHATLYWYQQALGQGPEFLTYFNYEAQPDKSGLPSDRFSAERPEGSISTLTIQRTEQRDSAMYRCASSRDREETQYFGPGTRLLVL.

V gene TRBV11-2 combines with J gene TRBJ2-3; the D is unclear. Germline assignment: CDR1 SGHAT and CDR2 FQNNGV. The CDR3 covers 13 residues. The ends were cut back, 4 bases at V and 2 bases at J, with 7 bases in the middle. The CDR3 loop is CASSYGFTDTQYF. CDR3 DNA: TGTGCCAGCAGCTACGGGTTCACAGATACGCAGTATTTT.

The chain couples TRBV7-3 to TRBJ2-3; weak D call: TRBD1 (5 bases). Germline V gene sequence: CDR1 SGHTA, CDR2 FQGTGA. The CDR3 consists of 17 residues. Trimming cost V 1 base and J 2 bases, with 16 bases left between them. As DNA, the CDR3 is TGTGCCAGCAGCTTAAAATCTGTGACAGACGACACAGATACGCAGTATTTT. Amino acid sequence: CASSLKSVTDDTDTQYF.

The chain carries TRBV29-1 and TRBJ1-2, with 7 bases that match TRBD1. V shed 2 bases, J shed 8 bases, and the junction held 8 bases outside the gene matches. CDR3 length equals 13 residues. Germline values: CDR1 SQVTM, CDR2 ANQGSEA. The DNA of the CDR3 is TGCAGCGTTGAAATATACAGGGGAGCAGGCTACACCTTC. It is translated as CSVEIYRGAGYTF.